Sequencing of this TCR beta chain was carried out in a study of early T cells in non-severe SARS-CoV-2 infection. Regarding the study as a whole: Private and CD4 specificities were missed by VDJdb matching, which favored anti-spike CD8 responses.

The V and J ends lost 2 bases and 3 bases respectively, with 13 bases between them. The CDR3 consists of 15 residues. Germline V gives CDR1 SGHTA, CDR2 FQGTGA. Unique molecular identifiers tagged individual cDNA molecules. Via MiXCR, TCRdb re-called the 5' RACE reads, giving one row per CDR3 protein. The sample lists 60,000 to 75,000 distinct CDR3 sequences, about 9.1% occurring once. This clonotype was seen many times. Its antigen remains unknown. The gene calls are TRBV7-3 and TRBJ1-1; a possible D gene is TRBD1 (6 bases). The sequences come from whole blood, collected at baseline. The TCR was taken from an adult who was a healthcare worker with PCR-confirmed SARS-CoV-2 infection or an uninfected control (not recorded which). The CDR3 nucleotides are TGTGCCAGCAGCTTAGTCCCGGGGGCGGACACTGAAGCTTTCTTT. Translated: CASSLVPGADTEAFF.